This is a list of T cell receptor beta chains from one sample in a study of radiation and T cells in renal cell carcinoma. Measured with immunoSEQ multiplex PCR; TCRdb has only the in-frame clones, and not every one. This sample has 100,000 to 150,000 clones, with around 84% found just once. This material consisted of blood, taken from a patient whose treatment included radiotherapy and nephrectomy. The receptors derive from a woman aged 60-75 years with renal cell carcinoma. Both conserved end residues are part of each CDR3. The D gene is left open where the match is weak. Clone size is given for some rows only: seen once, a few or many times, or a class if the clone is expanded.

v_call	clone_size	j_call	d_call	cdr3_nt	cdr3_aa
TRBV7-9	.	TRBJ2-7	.	TGTGCCAGCAGCTCGTCGACAGAGAAAACCTACGAGCAGTACTTC	CASSSSTEKTYEQYF
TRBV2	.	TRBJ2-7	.	TGTGCCAGCAGTTCCGGGCCCTACGAGCAGTACTTC	CASSSGPYEQYF
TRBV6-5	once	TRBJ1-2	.	TGTGCCAGCAGTTACGGGACCAACTATGGCTACACCTTC	CASSYGTNYGYTF
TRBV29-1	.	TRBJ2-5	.	TGCAGCGTTGAGAGGCAGGGACTCGGAGAGACCCAGTACTTC	CSVERQGLGETQYF
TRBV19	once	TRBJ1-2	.	TGTGCCAGTAGCCAGGGCGCCCTGGGCTACACCTTC	CASSQGALGYTF
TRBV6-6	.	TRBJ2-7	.	TGTGCCAGCAGTTACTCTGTTCTCGCCTACGAGCAGTACTTC	CASSYSVLAYEQYF
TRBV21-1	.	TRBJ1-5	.	TGTGCCAGCAGCTCCCTGGGGGATCGAGGCCGTAGCAATCAGCCCCAGCATTTT	CASSSLGDRGRSNQPQHF
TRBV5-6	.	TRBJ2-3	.	TGTGCCAGCAGCTTCCAGGGACGGCTTTTACACACAGATACGCAGTATTTT	CASSFQGRLLHTDTQYF
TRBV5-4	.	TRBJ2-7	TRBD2	TGTGCCAGCAGCTTGGGGAGAGCGGGGGTCCTCTCCTACGAGCAGTACTTC	CASSLGRAGVLSYEQYF
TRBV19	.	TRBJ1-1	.	TGTGCCAGTCACAAGGGGGAAAACACTGAAGCTTTCTTT	CASHKGENTEAFF
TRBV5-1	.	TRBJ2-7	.	TGCGCCAGCAGCCCCCCCGGGGACCCCCACGAGCAGTACTTC	CASSPPGDPHEQYF
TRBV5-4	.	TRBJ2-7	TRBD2	TGTGCCAGCAGCTTAGGACTAGCGGGATGGAGTCGGGGCGAGCAGTACTTC	CASSLGLAGWSRGEQYF
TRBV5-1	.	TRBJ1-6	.	TGCGCCAGCGGGTGGGGGAAAAAGGATTCACCCCTCCACTTT	CASGWGKKDSPLHF
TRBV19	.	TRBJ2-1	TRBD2	TGTGCCAGTAGGGGTCTAGCGGAGTACTACAATGAGCAGTTCTTC	CASRGLAEYYNEQFF
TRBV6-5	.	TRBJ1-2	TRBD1	TGTGCCAGCAGTACCGCGGACAGGCTCTGGGGCTACACCTTC	CASSTADRLWGYTF
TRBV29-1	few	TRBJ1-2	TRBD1	TGCAGCGTTGCGTCCACAGGGGGCGCTGGCTACACCTTC	CSVASTGGAGYTF
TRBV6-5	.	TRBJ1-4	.	TGTGCCAGCTTTCGCCCCGTGGGAAATGAAAAACTGTTTTTT	CASFRPVGNEKLFF
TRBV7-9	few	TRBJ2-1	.	TGTGCCAGCAGCCGGAGGGGCGGGTTGTCCTACAATGAGCAGTTCTTC	CASSRRGGLSYNEQFF
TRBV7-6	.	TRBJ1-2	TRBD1	TGTGCCAGCAGCTTAGCAGTTATGGACAGGGATAACTATGGCTACACCTTC	CASSLAVMDRDNYGYTF
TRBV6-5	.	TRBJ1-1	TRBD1	TGTGCCAGCAGTAACAGGGGCCCTATGAACACTGAAGCTTTCTTT	CASSNRGPMNTEAFF
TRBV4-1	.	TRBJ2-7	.	TGCGCCAGCAGCCAAGTTCCGGGGGAGACCTACGAGCAGTACTTC	CASSQVPGETYEQYF
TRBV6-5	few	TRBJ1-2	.	TGTGCCAGCAGTTCGATAAGATACTCCTATGGCTACACCTTC	CASSSIRYSYGYTF
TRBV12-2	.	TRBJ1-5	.	TGTGCAAGTCGCTTAAACAGGGGAAACGAACAGCCCCAGCATTTT	CASRLNRGNEQPQHF
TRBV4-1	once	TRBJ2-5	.	TGCGCCAGCAGCCAAGTCGGACTGGCGGCGCAATACCAAGAGACCCAGTACTTC	CASSQVGLAAQYQETQYF
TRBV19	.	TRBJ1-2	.	TGTGCCAGTAATATGGGGTACACAAACTATGGCTACACCTTC	CASNMGYTNYGYTF
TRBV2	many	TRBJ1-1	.	TGTGCCAGCAGTGAAGGCCGCGGCGTTGAAGCTTTCTTT	CASSEGRGVEAFF
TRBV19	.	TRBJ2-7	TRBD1	TGTGCCAGTAGTCCTCGTGACAGGGGCTACGAGCAGTACTTC	CASSPRDRGYEQYF
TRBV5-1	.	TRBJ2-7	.	TGCGCCAGCAGCTTGGAGGTCGGGCCGTGGTACTTC	CASSLEVGPWYF
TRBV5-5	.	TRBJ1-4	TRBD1	TGTGCCAGCAGCTTTCAGGGGGATCGAGAAAAACTGTTTTTT	CASSFQGDREKLFF
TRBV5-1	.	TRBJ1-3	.	TGCGTCAGCAGCTCGGCGGGGGCTGGAAACACCATATATTTT	CVSSSAGAGNTIYF
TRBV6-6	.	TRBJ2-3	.	TGTGCCAGCAGTTACCCCATTAGGGGGGCAGCAGATACGCAGTATTTT	CASSYPIRGAADTQYF
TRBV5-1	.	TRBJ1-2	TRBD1	TGCGCCAGCAGCACACCCGACAGGGCTACTAACTATGGCTACACCTTC	CASSTPDRATNYGYTF
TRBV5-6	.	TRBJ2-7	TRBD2	TGTGCCAGCAGCTCGGGACTAGCCGGCGAGCAGTACTTC	CASSSGLAGEQYF
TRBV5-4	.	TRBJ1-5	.	TGTGCCAGCAGCTTGAGTCGGGGGCAGGGGAGGAGGCATCAGCCCCAGCATTTT	CASSLSRGQGRRHQPQHF
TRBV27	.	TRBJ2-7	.	TGTGCCAGCAGTTTTGATGGGGCCCCCGGCGAGCAGTACTTC	CASSFDGAPGEQYF
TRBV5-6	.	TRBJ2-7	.	TGTGCCAGCAGCTTGGTTGACCCGGGGTGGAACGAGCAGTACTTC	CASSLVDPGWNEQYF
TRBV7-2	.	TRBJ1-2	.	TGTGCCAGCAGCTCGGCGTGGGGGGAAGGCTACACCTTC	CASSSAWGEGYTF
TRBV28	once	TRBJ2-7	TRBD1	TGTGCCAGCGCGGGACAGGGGTACGAGCAGTACTTC	CASAGQGYEQYF
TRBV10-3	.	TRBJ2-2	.	TGTGCCATTTCCCGACGCGAGGATCCCCGGACCGGGGAGCTGTTTTTT	CAISRREDPRTGELFF
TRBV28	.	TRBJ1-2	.	TGTGCCAGCAGTTTTGGTGCACAGGCACACTCATATGGCTACACCTTC	CASSFGAQAHSYGYTF
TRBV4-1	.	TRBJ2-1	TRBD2	TGCGCCAGCAGCCAAGATCTTTTCGTGGGCGGGAGGGCCAGGGGGCAGTTCTTC	CASSQDLFVGGRARGQFF
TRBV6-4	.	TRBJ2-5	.	TGTGCCAGCAGTGAAAGGTCAGGGGAGACCCAGTACTTC	CASSERSGETQYF
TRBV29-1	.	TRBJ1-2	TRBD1	TGCAGCGTTTATTCAGGGGGGAGAGGCTACACCTTC	CSVYSGGRGYTF
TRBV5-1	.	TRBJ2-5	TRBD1	TGCGCCAGCAGCTGGCCCGGGACAGGGGTTGCTTTGGAGACCCAGTACTTC	CASSWPGTGVALETQYF
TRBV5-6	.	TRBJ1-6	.	TGTGCCAGCAGCTTGGTGGTCCCTAATTCACCCCTCCACTTT	CASSLVVPNSPLHF
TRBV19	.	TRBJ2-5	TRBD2	TGTGCCAGTAGTATAATCCCAGGGAGGGCAGAAGAGACCCAGTACTTC	CASSIIPGRAEETQYF
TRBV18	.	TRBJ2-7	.	TGTGCCAGCTCACCTACAGGAGACGAGCAGTACTTC	CASSPTGDEQYF